The present T cell receptor beta chain was sequenced within a study of OX40 agonist ivuxolimab in advanced cancers. Repertoires were generated with immunoSEQ multiplex PCR, while TCRdb's copy carries only in-frame clones and drops some. The table has roughly 92,000 clones, 85% to 90% seen once. This CDR3 has 14 residues. Germline V gene sequence: CDR1 SGHTA, CDR2 FQGTGA. V was cut by 4 bases and J by 6 bases, with 12 bases left in between. Sample: CD4+ or CD8+ T cells sorted from blood, taken in a trial of the OX40 agonist ivuxolimab. The rearrangement joins TRBV7-3 to TRBJ2-2; tentatively, D is TRBD2 (6 bases). This receptor was obtained from an adult with an advanced solid tumor such as melanoma, head and neck, liver or kidney cancer. This CDR3 reads CASSSGSVAGELFF. The CDR3, as DNA: TGTGCCAGCAGCTCCGGGAGCGTTGCCGGGGAGCTGTTTTTT.